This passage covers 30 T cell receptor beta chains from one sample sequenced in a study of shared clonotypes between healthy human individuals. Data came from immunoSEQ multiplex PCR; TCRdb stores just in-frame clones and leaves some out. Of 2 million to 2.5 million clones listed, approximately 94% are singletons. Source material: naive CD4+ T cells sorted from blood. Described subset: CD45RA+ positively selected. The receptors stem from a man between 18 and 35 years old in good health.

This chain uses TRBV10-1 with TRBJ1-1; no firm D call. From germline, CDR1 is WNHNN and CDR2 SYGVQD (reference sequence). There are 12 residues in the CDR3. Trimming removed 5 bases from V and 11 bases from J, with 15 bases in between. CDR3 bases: TGCGCCAGCAGTTCCGTGGGGTCCGGGGCTTTCTTT. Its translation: CASSSVGSGAFF.

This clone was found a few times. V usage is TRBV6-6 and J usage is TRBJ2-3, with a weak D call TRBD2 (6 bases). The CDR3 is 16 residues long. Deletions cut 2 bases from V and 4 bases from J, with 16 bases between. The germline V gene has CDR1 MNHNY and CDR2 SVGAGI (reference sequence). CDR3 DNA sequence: TGTGCCAGCAGTTACGAGGAACGGGAGACACCAGATACGCAGTATTTT. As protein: CASSYEERETPDTQYF.

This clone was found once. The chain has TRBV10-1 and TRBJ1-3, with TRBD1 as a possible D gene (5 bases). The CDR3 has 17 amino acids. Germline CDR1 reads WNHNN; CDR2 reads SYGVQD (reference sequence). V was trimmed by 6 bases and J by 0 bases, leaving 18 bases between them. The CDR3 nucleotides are TGCGCCAGCAGCGAGCGACCCCCAGGGATCTCTGGAAACACCATATATTTT. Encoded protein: CASSERPPGISGNTIYF.

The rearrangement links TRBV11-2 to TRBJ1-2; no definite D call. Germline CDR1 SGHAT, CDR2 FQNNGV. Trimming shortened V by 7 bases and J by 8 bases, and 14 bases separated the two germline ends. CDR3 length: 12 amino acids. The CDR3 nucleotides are TGTGCCAGCACCAAAAACAGTGGCGGCTACACCTTC. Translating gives CASTKNSGGYTF. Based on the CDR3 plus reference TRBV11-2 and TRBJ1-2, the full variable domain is EAGVAQSPRYKIIEKRQSVAFWCNPISGHATLYWYQQILGQGPKLLIQFQNNGVVDDSQLPKDRFSAERLKGVDSTLKIQPAKLEDSAVYLCASTKNSGGYTFGSGTRLTVV.

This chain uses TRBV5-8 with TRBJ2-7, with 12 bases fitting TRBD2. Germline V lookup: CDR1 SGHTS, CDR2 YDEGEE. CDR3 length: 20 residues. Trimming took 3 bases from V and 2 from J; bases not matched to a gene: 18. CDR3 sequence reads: CASSSPAASGRAGAPYEQYF. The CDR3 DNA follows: TGTGCCAGCAGCTCGCCGGCGGCTAGCGGGAGGGCCGGTGCTCCCTACGAGCAGTACTTC.

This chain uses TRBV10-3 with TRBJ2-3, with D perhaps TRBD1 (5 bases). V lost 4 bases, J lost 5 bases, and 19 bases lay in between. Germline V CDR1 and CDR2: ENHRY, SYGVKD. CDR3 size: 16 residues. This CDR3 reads CAISGSRVDPEDTQYF. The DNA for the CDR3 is TGTGCCATCAGTGGGAGCAGGGTGGACCCCGAAGATACGCAGTATTTT.

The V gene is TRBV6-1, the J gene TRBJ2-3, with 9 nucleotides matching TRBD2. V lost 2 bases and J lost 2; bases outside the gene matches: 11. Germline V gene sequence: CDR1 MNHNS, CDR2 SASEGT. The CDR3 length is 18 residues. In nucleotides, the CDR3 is TGTGCCAGCAGTGAATGGCTAGCGGGGTTGGGGAACACAGATACGCAGTATTTT. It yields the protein CASSEWLAGLGNTDTQYF.

The CDR3 nucleotides are TGTGCCAGCAGCTTTGGAGGGGGCGGCAATCAGCCCCAGCATTTT. The encoded protein is CASSFGGGGNQPQHF. V and J are TRBV5-6 and TRBJ1-5, with 7 bases identical to TRBD1. CDR3 length equals 15 residues. Germline V gene sequence: CDR1 SGHDT, CDR2 YYEEEE. V shed 2 bases, J shed 2 bases, and the junction held 4 bases outside the gene matches.

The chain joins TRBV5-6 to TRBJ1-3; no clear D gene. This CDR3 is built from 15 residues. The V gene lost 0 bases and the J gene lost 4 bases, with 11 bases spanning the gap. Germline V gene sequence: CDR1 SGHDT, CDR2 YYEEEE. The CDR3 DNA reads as TGTGCCAGCAGCTTGGGTCTGGGTTTCGGAAACACCATATATTTT. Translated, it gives CASSLGLGFGNTIYF.

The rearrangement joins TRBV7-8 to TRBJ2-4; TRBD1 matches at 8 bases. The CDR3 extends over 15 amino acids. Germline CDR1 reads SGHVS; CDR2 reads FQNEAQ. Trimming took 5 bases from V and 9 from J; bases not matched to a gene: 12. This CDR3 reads CASSRMTGVGGIQYF. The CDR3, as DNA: TGTGCCAGCAGCCGAATGACAGGGGTCGGAGGCATTCAGTACTTC.

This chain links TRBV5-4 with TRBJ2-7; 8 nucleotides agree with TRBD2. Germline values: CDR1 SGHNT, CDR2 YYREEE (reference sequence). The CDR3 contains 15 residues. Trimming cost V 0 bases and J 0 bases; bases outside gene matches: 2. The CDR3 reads CASSLGGGFSYEQYF. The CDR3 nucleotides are TGTGCCAGCAGCTTGGGCGGGGGGTTCTCCTACGAGCAGTACTTC.

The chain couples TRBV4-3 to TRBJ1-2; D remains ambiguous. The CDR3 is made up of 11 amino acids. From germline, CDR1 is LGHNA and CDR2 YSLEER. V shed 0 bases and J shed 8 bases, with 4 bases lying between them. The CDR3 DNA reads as TGCGCCAGCAGCCAAGAAGGGGGCTACACCTTC. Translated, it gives CASSQEGGYTF.

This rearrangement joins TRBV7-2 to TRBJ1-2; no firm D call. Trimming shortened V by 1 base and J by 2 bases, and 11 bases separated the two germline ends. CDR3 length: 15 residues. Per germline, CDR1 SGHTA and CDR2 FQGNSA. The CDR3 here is CASSLVFLGNYGYTF. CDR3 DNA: TGTGCCAGCAGCTTAGTTTTTTTAGGGAACTATGGCTACACCTTC.

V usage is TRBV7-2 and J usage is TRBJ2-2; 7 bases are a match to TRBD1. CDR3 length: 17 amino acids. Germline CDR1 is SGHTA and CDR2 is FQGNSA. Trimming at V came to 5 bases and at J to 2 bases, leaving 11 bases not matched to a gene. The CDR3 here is CASSLTPGQFNTGELFF. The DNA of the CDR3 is TGTGCCAGCAGCCTAACCCCGGGACAGTTTAACACCGGGGAGCTGTTTTTT.

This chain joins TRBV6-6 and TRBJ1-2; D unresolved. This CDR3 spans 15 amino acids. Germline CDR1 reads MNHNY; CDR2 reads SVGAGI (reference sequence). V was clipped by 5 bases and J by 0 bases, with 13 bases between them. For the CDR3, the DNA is TGTGCCAGCAGTCCCCCGGGTCTAACTAACTATGGCTACACCTTC. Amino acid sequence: CASSPPGLTNYGYTF.

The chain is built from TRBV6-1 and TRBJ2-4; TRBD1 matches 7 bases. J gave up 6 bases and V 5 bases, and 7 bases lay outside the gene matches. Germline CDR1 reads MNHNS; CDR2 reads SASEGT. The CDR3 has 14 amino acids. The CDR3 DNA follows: TGTGCCAGCAGTCCCGACAGGGCCGGAAACATTCAGTACTTC. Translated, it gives CASSPDRAGNIQYF.

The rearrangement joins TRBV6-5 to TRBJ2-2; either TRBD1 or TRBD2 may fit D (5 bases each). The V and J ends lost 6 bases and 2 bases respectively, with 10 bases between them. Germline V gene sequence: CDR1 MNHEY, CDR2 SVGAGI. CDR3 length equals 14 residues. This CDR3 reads CASRRDPNTGELFF. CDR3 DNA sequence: TGTGCCAGCAGAAGGGACCCTAACACCGGGGAGCTGTTTTTT.

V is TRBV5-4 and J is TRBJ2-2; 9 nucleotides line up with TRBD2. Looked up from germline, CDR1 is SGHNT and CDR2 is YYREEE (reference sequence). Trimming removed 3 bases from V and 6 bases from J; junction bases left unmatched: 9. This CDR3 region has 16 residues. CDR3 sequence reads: CASSSGGGRAPGELFF. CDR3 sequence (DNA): TGTGCCAGCAGCTCCGGGGGCGGGAGGGCCCCCGGGGAGCTGTTTTTT.

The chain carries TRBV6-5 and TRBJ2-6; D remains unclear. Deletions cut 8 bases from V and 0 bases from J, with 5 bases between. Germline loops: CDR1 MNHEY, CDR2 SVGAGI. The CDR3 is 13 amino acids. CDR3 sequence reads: CASLLSGANVLTF. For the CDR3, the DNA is TGTGCCAGCCTCCTCTCTGGGGCCAACGTCCTGACTTTC.

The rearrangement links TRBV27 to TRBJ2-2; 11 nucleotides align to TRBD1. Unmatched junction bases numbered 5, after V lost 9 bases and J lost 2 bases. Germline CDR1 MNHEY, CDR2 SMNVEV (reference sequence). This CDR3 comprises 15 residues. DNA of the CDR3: TGTGCCAGTGGACAGGGGGCGATAAACACCGGGGAGCTGTTTTTT. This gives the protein CASGQGAINTGELFF.

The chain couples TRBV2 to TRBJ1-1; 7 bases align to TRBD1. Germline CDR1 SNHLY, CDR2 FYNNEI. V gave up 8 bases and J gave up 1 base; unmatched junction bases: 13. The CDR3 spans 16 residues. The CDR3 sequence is CASSMGRQGTNTEAFF. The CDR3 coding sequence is TGTGCCAGCTCAATGGGGAGACAGGGAACGAACACTGAAGCTTTCTTT.

The DNA of the CDR3 is TGCGCCAGCAGCTCGGGCGGAGCTAACTATGGCTACACCTTC. This encodes CASSSGGANYGYTF. This chain joins TRBV5-1 and TRBJ1-2; D gene uncertain. From germline, CDR1 is SGHRS and CDR2 YFSETQ. V lost 3 bases and J 0 bases, leaving 9 bases between the germline ends. This CDR3 has 14 residues.

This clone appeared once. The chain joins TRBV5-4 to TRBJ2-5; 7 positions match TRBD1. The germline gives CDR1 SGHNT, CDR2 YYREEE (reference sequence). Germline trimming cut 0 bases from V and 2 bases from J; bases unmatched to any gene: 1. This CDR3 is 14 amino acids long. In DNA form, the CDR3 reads TGTGCCAGCAGCTTGGAGGGACAGCAAGAGACCCAGTACTTC. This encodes CASSLEGQQETQYF.

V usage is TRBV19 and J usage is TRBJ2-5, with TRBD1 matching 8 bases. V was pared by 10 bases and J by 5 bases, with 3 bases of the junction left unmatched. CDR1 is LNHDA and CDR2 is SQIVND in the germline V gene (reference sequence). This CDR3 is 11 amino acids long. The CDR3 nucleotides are TGTGCCACTCGACAGGGGGAGACCCAGTACTTC. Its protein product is CATRQGETQYF.

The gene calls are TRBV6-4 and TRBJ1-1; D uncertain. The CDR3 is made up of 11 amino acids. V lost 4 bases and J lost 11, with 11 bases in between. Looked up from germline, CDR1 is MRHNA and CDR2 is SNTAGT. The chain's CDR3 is CASSVEGWAFF. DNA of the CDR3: TGTGCCAGCAGTGTGGAGGGCTGGGCTTTCTTT.

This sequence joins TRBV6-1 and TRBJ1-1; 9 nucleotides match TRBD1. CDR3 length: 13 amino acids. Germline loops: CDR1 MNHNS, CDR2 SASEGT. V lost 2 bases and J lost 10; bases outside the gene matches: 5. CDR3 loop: CASSENRGLRAFF. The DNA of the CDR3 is TGTGCCAGCAGTGAAAACAGGGGGCTTCGAGCTTTCTTT.

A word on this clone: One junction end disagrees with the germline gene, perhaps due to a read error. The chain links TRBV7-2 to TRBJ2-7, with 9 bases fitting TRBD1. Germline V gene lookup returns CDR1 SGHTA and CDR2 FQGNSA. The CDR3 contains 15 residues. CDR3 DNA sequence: TGTGCCAGCAGCTCAAGCACGGGACAGGGATCTTATGGATCCTTC. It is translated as CASSSSTGQGSYGSF.

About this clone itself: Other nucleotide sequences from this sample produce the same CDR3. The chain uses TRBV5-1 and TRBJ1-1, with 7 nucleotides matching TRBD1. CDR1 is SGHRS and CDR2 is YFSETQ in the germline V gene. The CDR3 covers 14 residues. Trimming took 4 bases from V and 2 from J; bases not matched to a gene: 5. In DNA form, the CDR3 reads TGCGCCAGCAGCGGTGGACAGGTTAACACTGAAGCTTTCTTT. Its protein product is CASSGGQVNTEAFF. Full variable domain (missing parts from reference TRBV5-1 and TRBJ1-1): KAGVTQTPRYLIKTRGQQVTLSCSPISGHRSVSWYQQTPGQGLQFLFEYFSETQRNKGNFPGRFSGRQFSNSRSEMNVSTLELGDSALYLCASSGGQVNTEAFFGQGTRLTVV.

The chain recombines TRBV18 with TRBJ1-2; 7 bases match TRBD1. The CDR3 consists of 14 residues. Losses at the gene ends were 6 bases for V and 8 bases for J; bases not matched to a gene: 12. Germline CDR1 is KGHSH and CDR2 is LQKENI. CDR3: CASSPLTGVEGYTF. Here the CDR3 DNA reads TGTGCCAGCTCTCCCCTAACAGGGGTGGAAGGCTACACCTTC.

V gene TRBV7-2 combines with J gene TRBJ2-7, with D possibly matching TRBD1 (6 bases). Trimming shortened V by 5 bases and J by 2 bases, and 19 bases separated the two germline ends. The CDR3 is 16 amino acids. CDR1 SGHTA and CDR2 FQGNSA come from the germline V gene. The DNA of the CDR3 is TGTGCCAGCAGCCCCCAGGACAGCCTTATTACCTACGAGCAGTACTTC. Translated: CASSPQDSLITYEQYF.